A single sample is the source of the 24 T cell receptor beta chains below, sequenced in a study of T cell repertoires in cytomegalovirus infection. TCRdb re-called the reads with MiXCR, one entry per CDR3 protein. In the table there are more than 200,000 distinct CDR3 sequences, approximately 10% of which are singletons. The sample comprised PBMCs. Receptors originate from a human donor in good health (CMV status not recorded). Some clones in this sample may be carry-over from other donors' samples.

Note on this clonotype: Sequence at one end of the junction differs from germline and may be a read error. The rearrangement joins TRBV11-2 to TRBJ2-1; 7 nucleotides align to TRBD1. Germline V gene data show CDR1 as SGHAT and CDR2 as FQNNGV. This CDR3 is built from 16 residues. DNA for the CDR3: TGTGCCAACAGCTTAGATCGGACCAGGGGGAGTGATGAGCAGTTCTTC. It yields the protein CANSLDRTRGSDEQFF. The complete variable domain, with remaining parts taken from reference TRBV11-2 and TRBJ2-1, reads EAGVAQSPRYKIIEKRQSVAFWCNPISGHATLYWYQQILGQGPKLLIQFQNNGVVDDSQLPKDRFSAERLKGVDSTLKIQPAKLEDSAVYLCANSLDRTRGSDEQFFGPGTRLTVL.

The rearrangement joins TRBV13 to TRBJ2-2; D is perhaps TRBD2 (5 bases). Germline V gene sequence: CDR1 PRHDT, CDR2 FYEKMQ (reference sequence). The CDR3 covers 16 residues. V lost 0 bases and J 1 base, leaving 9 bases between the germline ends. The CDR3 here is CASSLGLALNTGELFF. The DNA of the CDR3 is TGTGCCAGCAGCTTAGGGCTAGCCCTGAACACCGGGGAGCTGTTTTTT.

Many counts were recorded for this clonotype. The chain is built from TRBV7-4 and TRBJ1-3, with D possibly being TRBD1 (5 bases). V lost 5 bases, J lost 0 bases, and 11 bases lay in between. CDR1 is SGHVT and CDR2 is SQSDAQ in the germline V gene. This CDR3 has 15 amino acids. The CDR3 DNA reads TGTGCCAGCAGCAGGGACGGGGCCTCTGGAAACACCATATATTTT. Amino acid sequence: CASSRDGASGNTIYF.

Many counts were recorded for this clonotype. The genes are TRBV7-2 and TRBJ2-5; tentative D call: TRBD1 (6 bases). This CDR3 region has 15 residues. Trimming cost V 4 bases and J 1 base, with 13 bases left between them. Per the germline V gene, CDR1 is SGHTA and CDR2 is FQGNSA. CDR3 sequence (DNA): TGTGCCAGCAGCTCAGATGGACAGTTCCAAGAGACCCAGTACTTC. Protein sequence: CASSSDGQFQETQYF.

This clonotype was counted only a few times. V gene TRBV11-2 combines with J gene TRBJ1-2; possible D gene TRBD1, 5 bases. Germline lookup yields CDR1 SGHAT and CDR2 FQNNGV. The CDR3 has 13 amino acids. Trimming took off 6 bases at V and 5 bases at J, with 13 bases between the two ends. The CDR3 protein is CASRSGVEYGYTF. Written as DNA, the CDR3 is TGTGCCAGCAGGTCGGGGGTCGAATATGGCTACACCTTC.

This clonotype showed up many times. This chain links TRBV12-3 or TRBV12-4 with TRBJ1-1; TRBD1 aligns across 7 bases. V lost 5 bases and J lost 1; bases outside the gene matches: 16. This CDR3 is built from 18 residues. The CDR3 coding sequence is TGTGCCAGCAGTACCCACCCCGCCAGAGGACAGGAGAACACTGAAGCTTTCTTT. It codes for CASSTHPARGQENTEAFF.

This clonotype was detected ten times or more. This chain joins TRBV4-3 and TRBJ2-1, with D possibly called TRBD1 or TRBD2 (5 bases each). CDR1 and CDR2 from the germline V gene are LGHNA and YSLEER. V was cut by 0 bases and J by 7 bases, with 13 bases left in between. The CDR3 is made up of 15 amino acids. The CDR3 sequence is CASSQDRGLDNEQFF. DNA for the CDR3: TGCGCCAGCAGCCAAGATCGGGGCCTTGATAATGAGCAGTTCTTC.

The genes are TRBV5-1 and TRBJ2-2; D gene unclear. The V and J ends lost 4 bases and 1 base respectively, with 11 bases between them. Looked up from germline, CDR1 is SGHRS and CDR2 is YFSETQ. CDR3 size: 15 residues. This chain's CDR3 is CASSQDPGNTGELFF. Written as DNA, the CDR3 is TGCGCCAGCAGCCAGGACCCCGGGAACACCGGGGAGCTGTTTTTT.

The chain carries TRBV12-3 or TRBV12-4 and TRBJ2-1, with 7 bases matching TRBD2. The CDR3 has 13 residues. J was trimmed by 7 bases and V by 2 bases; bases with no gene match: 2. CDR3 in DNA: TGTGCCAGCAGTTTATGGGGAGGGAATGAGCAGTTCTTC. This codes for CASSLWGGNEQFF.

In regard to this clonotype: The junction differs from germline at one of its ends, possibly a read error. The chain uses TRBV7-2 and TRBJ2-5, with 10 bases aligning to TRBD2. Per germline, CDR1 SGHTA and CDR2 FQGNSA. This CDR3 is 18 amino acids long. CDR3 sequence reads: CACSSGDSAGGPRETQYF. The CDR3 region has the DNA TGTGCCTGCAGCTCCGGAGATTCAGCGGGGGGGCCCCGGGAGACCCAGTACTTC. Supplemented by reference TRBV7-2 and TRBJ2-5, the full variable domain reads GAGVSQSPSNKVTEKGKDVELRCDPISGHTALYWYRQSLGQGLEFLIYFQGNSAPDKSGLPSDRFSAERTGGSVSTLTIQRTQQEDSAVYLCACSSGDSAGGPRETQYFGPGTRLLVL.

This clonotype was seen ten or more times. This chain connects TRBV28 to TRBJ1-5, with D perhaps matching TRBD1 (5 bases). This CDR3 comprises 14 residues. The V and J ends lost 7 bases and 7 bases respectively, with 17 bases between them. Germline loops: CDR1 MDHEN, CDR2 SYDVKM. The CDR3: CASTNPRVGQPQHF. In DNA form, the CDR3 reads TGTGCCAGCACCAACCCCAGGGTTGGGCAGCCCCAGCATTTT.

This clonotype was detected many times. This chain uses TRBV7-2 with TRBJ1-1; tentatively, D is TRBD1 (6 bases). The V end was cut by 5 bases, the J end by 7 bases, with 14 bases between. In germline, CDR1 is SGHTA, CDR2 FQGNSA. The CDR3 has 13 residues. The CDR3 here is CASSQLRQVEAFF. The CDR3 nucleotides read TGTGCCAGCAGCCAATTGCGACAGGTTGAAGCTTTCTTT.

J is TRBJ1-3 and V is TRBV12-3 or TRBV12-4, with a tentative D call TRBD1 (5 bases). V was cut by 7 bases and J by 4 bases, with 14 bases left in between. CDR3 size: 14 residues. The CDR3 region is CASKLRDLGNTIYF. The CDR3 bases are TGTGCCAGCAAACTACGGGACCTGGGAAACACCATATATTTT.

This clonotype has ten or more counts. The CDR3 reads CASSTDPRETQYF. CDR3 DNA sequence: TGTGCCAGCAGCACTGACCCTCGGGAGACCCAGTACTTC. The chain couples TRBV7-2 to TRBJ2-5, with D hard to call. The length of the CDR3 is 13 residues. Trimming took 5 bases from V and 5 from J, leaving 12 bases between them. The germline CDR1 and CDR2 sequences are SGHTA and FQGNSA.

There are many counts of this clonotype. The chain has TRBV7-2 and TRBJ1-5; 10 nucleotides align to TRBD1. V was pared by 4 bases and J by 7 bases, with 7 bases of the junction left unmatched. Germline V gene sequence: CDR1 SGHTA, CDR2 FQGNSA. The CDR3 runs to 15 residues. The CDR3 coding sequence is TGTGCCAGCAGCTCAGACAGGGGGCTAATCCAGCCCCAGCATTTT. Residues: CASSSDRGLIQPQHF.

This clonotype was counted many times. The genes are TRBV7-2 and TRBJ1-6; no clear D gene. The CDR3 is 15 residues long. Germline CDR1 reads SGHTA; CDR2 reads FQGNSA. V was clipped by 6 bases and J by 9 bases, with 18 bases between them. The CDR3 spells CASRPNGGGRSPLHF. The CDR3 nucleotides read TGTGCCAGCAGACCCAACGGAGGCGGGCGTTCACCCCTCCACTTT.

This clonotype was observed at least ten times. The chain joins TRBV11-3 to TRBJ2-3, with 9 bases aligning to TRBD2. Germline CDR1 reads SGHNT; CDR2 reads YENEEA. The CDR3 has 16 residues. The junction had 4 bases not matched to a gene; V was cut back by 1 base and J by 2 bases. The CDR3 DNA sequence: TGTGCCAGCAGCTTAGGACTAGCGGTATCCACAGATACGCAGTATTTT. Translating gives CASSLGLAVSTDTQYF.

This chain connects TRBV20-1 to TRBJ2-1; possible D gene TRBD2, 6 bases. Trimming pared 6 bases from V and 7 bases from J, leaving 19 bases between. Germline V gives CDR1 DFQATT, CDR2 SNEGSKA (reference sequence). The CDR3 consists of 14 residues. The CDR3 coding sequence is TGCAGTGCCTGGACCAGGGTAGGGAGGAATGAGCAGTTCTTC. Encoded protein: CSAWTRVGRNEQFF.

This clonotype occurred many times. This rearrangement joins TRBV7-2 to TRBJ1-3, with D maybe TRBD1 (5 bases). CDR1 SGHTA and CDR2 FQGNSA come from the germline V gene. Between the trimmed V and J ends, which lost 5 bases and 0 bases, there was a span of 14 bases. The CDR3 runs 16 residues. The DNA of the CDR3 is TGTGCCAGCAGCCACTCCACAGGTCCCTCTGGAAACACCATATATTTT. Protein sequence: CASSHSTGPSGNTIYF.

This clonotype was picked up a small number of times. Here the CDR3 reads CASSLQGSGELFF. The CDR3 DNA is TGCGCCAGCAGCCTTCAAGGGTCCGGGGAGCTGTTTTTT. The chain carries TRBV4-3 and TRBJ2-2, with D hard to call. V gave up 4 bases and J gave up 6 bases, with 9 bases separating them. Germline lookup yields CDR1 LGHNA and CDR2 YSLEER. The CDR3 runs 13 residues.

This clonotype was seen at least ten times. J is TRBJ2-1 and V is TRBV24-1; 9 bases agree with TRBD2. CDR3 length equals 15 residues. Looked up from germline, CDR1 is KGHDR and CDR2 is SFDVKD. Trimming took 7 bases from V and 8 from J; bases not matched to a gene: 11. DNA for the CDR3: TGTGCCACCAGCAACAGCGGGGGGTCGTCGGATGAGCAGTTCTTC. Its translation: CATSNSGGSSDEQFF.

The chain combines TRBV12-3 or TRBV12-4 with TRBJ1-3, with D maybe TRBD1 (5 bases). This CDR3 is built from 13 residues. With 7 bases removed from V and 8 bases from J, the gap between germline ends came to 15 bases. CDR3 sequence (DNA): TGTGCCAGCACCTCCCAGGCACAGGACACCATATATTTT. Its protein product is CASTSQAQDTIYF.

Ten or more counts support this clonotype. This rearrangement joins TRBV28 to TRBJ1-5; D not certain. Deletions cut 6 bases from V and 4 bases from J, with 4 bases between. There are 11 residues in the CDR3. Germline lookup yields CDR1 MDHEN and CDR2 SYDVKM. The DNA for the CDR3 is TGTGCCAGCAGCCGAAATCAGCCCCAGCATTTT. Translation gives CASSRNQPQHF.

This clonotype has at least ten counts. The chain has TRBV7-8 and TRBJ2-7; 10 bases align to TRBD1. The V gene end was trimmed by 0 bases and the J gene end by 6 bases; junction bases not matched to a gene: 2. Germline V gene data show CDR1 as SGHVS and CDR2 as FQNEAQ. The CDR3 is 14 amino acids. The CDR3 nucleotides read TGTGCCAGCAGCTTAGCCGGGACAGGGGCCGAGCAGTACTTC. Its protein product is CASSLAGTGAEQYF.